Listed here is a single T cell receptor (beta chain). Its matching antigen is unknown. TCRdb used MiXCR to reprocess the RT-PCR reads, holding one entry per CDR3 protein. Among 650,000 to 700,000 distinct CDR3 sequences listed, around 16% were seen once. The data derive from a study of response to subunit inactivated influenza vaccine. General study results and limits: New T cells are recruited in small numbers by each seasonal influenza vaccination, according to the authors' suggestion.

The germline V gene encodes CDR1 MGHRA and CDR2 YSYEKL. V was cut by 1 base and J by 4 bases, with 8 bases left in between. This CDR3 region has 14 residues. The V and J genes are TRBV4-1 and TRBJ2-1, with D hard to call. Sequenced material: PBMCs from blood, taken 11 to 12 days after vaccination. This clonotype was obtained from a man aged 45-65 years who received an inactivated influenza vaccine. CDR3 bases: TGCGCCAGCAGCCAAGCCCTTGAATACAATGAGCAGTTCTTC. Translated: CASSQALEYNEQFF.